The text below deals with one T cell receptor beta chain. These data belong to a study of blood T cell repertoires in COVID-19. Study as a whole: In each case, the material was cDNA or gDNA derived from T cells, B-cell-depleted T cells, or PBMCs.

Authors' data handling: Nucleated cell counts were estimated from reference gene primer amplification. Data came from immunoSEQ multiplex PCR; TCRdb stores just in-frame clones and leaves some out. For V, J and clone size, that table is used; D and trimming come from the DNA. The data show some 140,000 clones, with roughly four fifths seen just once and about 29% held by the top ten. The CDR3 sequence is 14 residues long. The germline CDR1 and CDR2 sequences are ENHRY and SYGVKD. V lost 4 bases to trimming and J lost 3 bases; unmatched junction nucleotides: 5. Material for sequencing was peripheral blood. V and J are TRBV10-3 and TRBJ1-1, with 7 bases identical to TRBD1. The source of this sequence is a woman aged 55 to 70 with acute or convalescent COVID-19. CDR3 sequence (DNA): TGTGCCATCAGTGCGCAGGGGGGTTACACTGAAGCTTTCTTT. The encoded protein is CAISAQGGYTEAFF.